What follows describes a single TCR beta chain. This record comes from a study of blood T cell repertoires in COVID-19. Here immunoSEQ multiplex PCR was the method, and the copy in TCRdb shows in-frame clones only, minus some. Among more than 250,000 clones listed, nearly 90% were seen once. CDR3 size: 17 residues. Germline CDR1 and CDR2: SGHNT and YYREEE (reference sequence). Germline trimming cut 1 base from V and 8 bases from J; bases unmatched to any gene: 10. The rearrangement links TRBV5-4 to TRBJ2-1, with 12 nucleotides matching TRBD2. The origin of this receptor is a woman aged 25 to 45 who had recovered from COVID-19. The sequenced sample was PBMCs or T cells enriched from blood (not recorded which). CDR3 amino acids: CASSLTSGGLISDEQFF. The CDR3 bases are TGTGCCAGCAGCTTGACTAGCGGGGGGCTAATAAGCGATGAGCAGTTCTTC.